Below are 21 T cell receptor beta chains sequenced from a single sample in a study of blood T cell repertoires in COVID-19. The data were produced by immunoSEQ multiplex PCR, yet TCRdb's version contains in-frame clones alone and is incomplete. Among around 250,000 clones listed, over 70% were seen once. The specimen was peripheral blood. The source is a man between 40 and 49 years old with active or convalescent COVID-19.

The rearrangement joins TRBV5-1 to TRBJ2-5; TRBD1 matches at 8 bases. The CDR3 sequence is 14 residues long. J was trimmed by 2 bases and V by 3 bases; bases with no gene match: 3. Germline CDR1 reads SGHRS; CDR2 reads YFSETQ. This chain's CDR3 is CASSSTGVQETQYF. CDR3 nucleotides: TGCGCCAGCAGCTCGACAGGGGTACAAGAGACCCAGTACTTC.

The genes are TRBV5-1 and TRBJ2-5; D might be TRBD1 (5 bases). The germline gives CDR1 SGHRS, CDR2 YFSETQ. The V gene lost 6 bases and the J gene lost 2 bases, with 17 bases spanning the gap. The CDR3 length is 15 residues. CDR3 in amino acids: CASKLSSGPQETQYF. The DNA of the CDR3 is TGCGCCAGCAAGTTGTCTTCAGGGCCTCAAGAGACCCAGTACTTC. Full variable domain (outside the CDR3, taken from reference TRBV5-1 and TRBJ2-5): KAGVTQTPRYLIKTRGQQVTLSCSPISGHRSVSWYQQTPGQGLQFLFEYFSETQRNKGNFPGRFSGRQFSNSRSEMNVSTLELGDSALYLCASKLSSGPQETQYFGPGTRLLVL.

The genes are TRBV30 and TRBJ1-3; 11 bases map to TRBD1. Germline CDR1 is GTSNPN and CDR2 is SVGIG (reference sequence). The ends lost 3 bases at V and 4 bases at J; junction bases unmatched: 5. CDR3 length: 15 residues. The CDR3 nucleotides read TGTGCCTGGAGGGGAGGACAGGGGGCAGGAAACACCATATATTTT. This gives the protein CAWRGGQGAGNTIYF.

This clone was observed a handful of times. The V call is TRBV6-4, the J call TRBJ1-6, with 9 positions matching TRBD1. The length of the CDR3 is 13 residues. The germline V gene encodes CDR1 MRHNA and CDR2 SNTAGT. After removal of 6 bases from V and 9 bases from J, the junction contained 3 bases not matched to a gene. The CDR3 DNA sequence: TGTGCCAGCAGCACGGGACAGGGTTCACCCCTCCACTTT. Its protein product is CASSTGQGSPLHF.

The chain combines TRBV18 with TRBJ2-3; the match to TRBD2 covers 15 bases. The germline V gene has CDR1 KGHSH and CDR2 LQKENI. The V and J ends lost 2 bases and 5 bases, in that order; junction bases with no gene match: 5. This CDR3 is 17 amino acids long. The CDR3 DNA reads TGTGCCAGCTCACCATCTGGACTAGCGGGAGGGAGAGATACGCAGTATTTT. It specifies CASSPSGLAGGRDTQYF. Combining the CDR3 with reference TRBV18 and TRBJ2-3 gives the whole variable domain NAGVMQNPRHLVRRRGQEARLRCSPMKGHSHVYWYRQLPEEGLKFMVYLQKENIIDESGMPKERFSAEFPKEGPSILRIQQVVRGDSAAYFCASSPSGLAGGRDTQYFGPGTRLTVL.

The rearrangement links TRBV28 to TRBJ1-2; the D gene is possibly TRBD1 (6 bases). This CDR3 region has 13 residues. V gave up 2 bases and J gave up 8 bases, with 12 bases separating them. Looked up from germline, CDR1 is MDHEN and CDR2 is SYDVKM. CDR3 DNA sequence: TGTGCCAGCAGTTTACGGGGGGCGACGGGCTACACCTTC. It is translated as CASSLRGATGYTF.

This clone was recorded once. V and J are TRBV4-3 and TRBJ1-6; perhaps TRBD1 as D (5 bases). Germline V gives CDR1 LGHNA, CDR2 YSLEER. Trimming took off 4 bases at V and 13 bases at J, with 14 bases between the two ends. The CDR3 sequence is 13 residues long. The CDR3 loop reads CASSLPHGGPLHF. CDR3 sequence (DNA): TGCGCCAGCAGCCTCCCCCATGGGGGGCCCCTCCACTTT.

The chain recombines TRBV28 with TRBJ1-1, with a weak D call TRBD1 (6 bases). The CDR3 loop spans 12 amino acids. Trimming shortened V by 9 bases and J by 5 bases, and 13 bases separated the two germline ends. Per the germline V gene, CDR1 is MDHEN and CDR2 is SYDVKM. The CDR3 spells CASTGFSTEAFF. As DNA, the CDR3 is TGTGCCAGTACAGGGTTTAGTACTGAAGCTTTCTTT. Supplemented by reference TRBV28 and TRBJ1-1, the full variable domain reads DVKVTQSSRYLVKRTGEKVFLECVQDMDHENMFWYRQDPGLGLRLIYFSYDVKMKEKGDIPEGYSVSREKKERFSLILESASTNQTSMYLCASTGFSTEAFFGQGTRLTVV.

This chain joins TRBV30 and TRBJ1-4; D is uncertain. This CDR3 region has 14 residues. Germline V gene data show CDR1 as GTSNPN and CDR2 as SVGIG (reference sequence). Deletions cut 2 bases from V and 5 bases from J, with 12 bases between. Here the CDR3 DNA reads TGTGCCTGGAGTAGTGGCGGGAAAAATGAAAAACTGTTTTTT. This translates into CAWSSGGKNEKLFF.

V gene TRBV11-2 combines with J gene TRBJ2-1; TRBD1 aligns across 8 bases. J lost 10 bases, V lost 6 bases, and 5 bases had no gene match. Germline V gene sequence: CDR1 SGHAT, CDR2 FQNNGV. This CDR3 contains 12 residues. The CDR3 DNA reads TGTGCCAGCAGTTGGACAGGGCGCGAGCAGTTCTTC. Residues: CASSWTGREQFF.

The V and J genes are TRBV30 and TRBJ1-4; 9 bases agree with TRBD1. The CDR3 consists of 12 residues. Germline assignment: CDR1 GTSNPN and CDR2 SVGIG (reference sequence). This CDR3 is CAGTGGSEKLFF. CDR3 nucleotide sequence: TGTGCTGGAACAGGGGGCAGCGAAAAACTGTTTTTT.

J is TRBJ2-2 and V is TRBV10-3; D gene uncertain. Germline CDR1 ENHRY, CDR2 SYGVKD. Trimming pared 3 bases from V and 1 base from J, leaving 6 bases between. The CDR3 has 14 amino acids. The chain's CDR3 is CAISDPMNTGELFF. In DNA form, the CDR3 reads TGTGCCATCAGTGACCCTATGAACACCGGGGAGCTGTTTTTT.

The gene calls are TRBV16 and TRBJ2-7; D perhaps matches TRBD2 (6 bases). In germline, CDR1 is KGHSY, CDR2 FQNENV. The CDR3 spans 13 residues. V dropped 1 base and J dropped 5 bases, with 9 bases sitting between them. In nucleotides, the CDR3 is TGTGCCAGCAGCCAATTGCGGGGAAACGAGCAGTACTTC. Translation gives CASSQLRGNEQYF.

The rearrangement joins TRBV6-2 or TRBV6-3 to TRBJ1-5, with 8 bases identical to TRBD1. Per germline, CDR1 MNHEY and CDR2 SVGEGT. This CDR3 is 21 amino acids long. V was pared by 0 bases and J by 4 bases, with 20 bases of the junction left unmatched. The CDR3 region has the DNA TGTGCCAGCAGTTACTCCTTCACATCGGTCGCCGTAAACAGGGGGAATCAGCCCCAGCATTTT. It specifies CASSYSFTSVAVNRGNQPQHF.

This clone was seen more than once but under ten times. The chain combines TRBV5-4 with TRBJ1-2; TRBD1 aligns across 10 bases. With V trimmed by 4 bases and J by 5 bases, 11 bases remained unmatched. Germline V gene sequence: CDR1 SGHNT, CDR2 YYREEE (reference sequence). This CDR3 is 16 amino acids long. The CDR3 DNA reads as TGTGCCAGCAGCGGGCAACCGGGACAGGGGTTATATGGCTACACCTTC. Protein sequence: CASSGQPGQGLYGYTF.

V is TRBV11-3 and J is TRBJ1-1; unclear D gene. This CDR3 region has 14 residues. Trimming shortened V by 7 bases and J by 5 bases, and 17 bases separated the two germline ends. Germline V gives CDR1 SGHNT, CDR2 YENEEA. CDR3 nucleotides: TGTGCCAGCAACCTGGGAGGGCGGGGAACTGAAGCTTTCTTT. Translated, it gives CASNLGGRGTEAFF.

The chain is built from TRBV5-8 and TRBJ2-7, with 13 bases matching TRBD2. Germline-derived CDR1 and CDR2 are SGHTS and YDEGEE. The CDR3 is made up of 15 amino acids. The junction had 7 bases not matched to a gene; V was cut back by 4 bases and J by 6 bases. The CDR3 DNA reads TGTGCCAGCAGCCTCGGACTAGCGGGAGTTGGCGAGCAGTACTTC. It yields the protein CASSLGLAGVGEQYF.

This rearrangement joins TRBV4-3 to TRBJ2-1, with 9 bases that match TRBD2. After removal of 6 bases from V and 5 bases from J, the junction contained 11 bases not matched to a gene. In germline, CDR1 is LGHNA, CDR2 YSLEER. The CDR3 is 16 amino acids. CDR3 sequence (DNA): TGCGCCAGCAGACGCACAGCGGGGGGCATAAACAATGAGCAGTTCTTC. Amino acid sequence: CASRRTAGGINNEQFF.

This clone has just a few counts. The chain recombines TRBV28 with TRBJ1-1; D possibly corresponds to TRBD1 (6 bases). Germline CDR1 reads MDHEN; CDR2 reads SYDVKM. This CDR3 region has 14 residues. V was shortened by 6 bases and J by 6 bases, with 17 bases between the two germline ends. The CDR3 nucleotides are TGTGCCAGCAGAGAGACCCAGGGGCACGCTGAAGCTTTCTTT. As protein: CASRETQGHAEAFF.

The chain carries TRBV19 and TRBJ1-4; possible D gene TRBD1, 5 bases. Trimming left V 3 bases short and J 8 bases short, with 16 bases between. Germline CDR1 reads LNHDA; CDR2 reads SQIVND (reference sequence). The CDR3 loop spans 15 amino acids. In DNA, the CDR3 is TGTGCCAGTAGTATTGCGTTGGGCGGGGGGGAAAAACTGTTTTTT. Encoded protein: CASSIALGGGEKLFF.

Turning to this clone: The same CDR3 is also encoded by other DNA sequences in this sample. This chain links TRBV4-1 with TRBJ1-4, with TRBD1 identical over 10 bases. The CDR3 is 17 residues long. V lost 3 bases to trimming and J lost 6 bases; unmatched junction nucleotides: 10. Germline V gives CDR1 MGHRA, CDR2 YSYEKL. The CDR3 DNA follows: TGCGCCAGCAGCCAGGTCGGGACAGGGGTGGAGGATGAAAAACTGTTTTTT. As protein: CASSQVGTGVEDEKLFF.